The 4 T cell receptor beta chains listed next were all sequenced from one sample in a study of T cells in women clearing cervical HPV infection. TCRdb keeps only in-frame clones here, not all; method: immunoSEQ multiplex PCR. The sample holds 40,000 to 60,000 clones. What was sequenced was blood buffy coat. The source of these receptors is a woman aged 18 to 75 with a cervical HPV16 infection that either progressed to CIN3+ or cleared (not recorded which).

As for this clone: The CDR3 extends 3 residues past the end of the read, so its final part is completed from the germline J gene. V and J are TRBV28 and TRBJ2-2, with D perhaps matching TRBD2 (5 bases). Trimming took 2 bases from V and 7 from J, leaving 8 bases between them. Germline V gene lookup returns CDR1 MDHEN and CDR2 SYDVKM. This CDR3 region has 13 residues. Partial CDR3 DNA: TGTGCCAGCAGTTTACTGAGGGTCGGGGAG. It encodes CASSLLRVGE. The whole CDR3 reads CASSLLRVGELFF.

A remark on this clone: Sequencing ends 3 residues short of the CDR3 end; the germline J gene provides the rest. This rearrangement joins TRBV27 to TRBJ1-2; possible D gene TRBD1, 5 bases. CDR3 length: 13 residues. Looked up from germline, CDR1 is MNHEY and CDR2 is SMNVEV (reference sequence). V was pared by 5 bases and J by 2 bases, with 9 bases between. CDR3 bases read: TGTGCCAGCAGTCCCAGGGAGAACTATGGC. Protein: CASSPRENYG. In full, the CDR3 reads CASSPRENYGYTF.

Details on this clone: The read ends 3 residues before the CDR3 terminus; that terminus is restored from the germline J gene. The V call is TRBV10-3, the J call TRBJ1-4; 11 bases are a match to TRBD1. CDR1 is ENHRY, CDR2 SYGVKD, per germline. This CDR3 spans 14 amino acids. Losses at the gene ends were 10 bases for V and 5 bases for J; bases not matched to a gene: 6. Partial CDR3 DNA: TGTGCCACAGAGAGGGACAGGGGGAATGAAAAA. It is translated as CATERDRGNEK. The whole CDR3 protein is CATERDRGNEKLFF.

A note on this clone: The read finishes 3 residues shy of the CDR3 end, and the germline J gene is used to complete it. This chain connects TRBV18 to TRBJ1-6, with TRBD1 as a possible D gene (5 bases). V gave up 1 base and J gave up 6 bases, with 16 bases separating them. This CDR3 is 17 amino acids long. CDR1 KGHSH and CDR2 LQKENI come from the germline V gene. CDR3 sequence reads: CASSPLPETASNSPLHF. Incomplete CDR3 DNA: TGTGCCAGCTCACCACTCCCAGAGACAGCGAGTAATTCACCC. The full variable domain, its missing parts supplied by reference TRBV18 and TRBJ1-6, is NAGVMQNPRHLVRRRGQEARLRCSPMKGHSHVYWYRQLPEEGLKFMVYLQKENIIDESGMPKERFSAEFPKEGPSILRIQQVVRGDSAAYFCASSPLPETASNSPLHFGNGTRLTVT.